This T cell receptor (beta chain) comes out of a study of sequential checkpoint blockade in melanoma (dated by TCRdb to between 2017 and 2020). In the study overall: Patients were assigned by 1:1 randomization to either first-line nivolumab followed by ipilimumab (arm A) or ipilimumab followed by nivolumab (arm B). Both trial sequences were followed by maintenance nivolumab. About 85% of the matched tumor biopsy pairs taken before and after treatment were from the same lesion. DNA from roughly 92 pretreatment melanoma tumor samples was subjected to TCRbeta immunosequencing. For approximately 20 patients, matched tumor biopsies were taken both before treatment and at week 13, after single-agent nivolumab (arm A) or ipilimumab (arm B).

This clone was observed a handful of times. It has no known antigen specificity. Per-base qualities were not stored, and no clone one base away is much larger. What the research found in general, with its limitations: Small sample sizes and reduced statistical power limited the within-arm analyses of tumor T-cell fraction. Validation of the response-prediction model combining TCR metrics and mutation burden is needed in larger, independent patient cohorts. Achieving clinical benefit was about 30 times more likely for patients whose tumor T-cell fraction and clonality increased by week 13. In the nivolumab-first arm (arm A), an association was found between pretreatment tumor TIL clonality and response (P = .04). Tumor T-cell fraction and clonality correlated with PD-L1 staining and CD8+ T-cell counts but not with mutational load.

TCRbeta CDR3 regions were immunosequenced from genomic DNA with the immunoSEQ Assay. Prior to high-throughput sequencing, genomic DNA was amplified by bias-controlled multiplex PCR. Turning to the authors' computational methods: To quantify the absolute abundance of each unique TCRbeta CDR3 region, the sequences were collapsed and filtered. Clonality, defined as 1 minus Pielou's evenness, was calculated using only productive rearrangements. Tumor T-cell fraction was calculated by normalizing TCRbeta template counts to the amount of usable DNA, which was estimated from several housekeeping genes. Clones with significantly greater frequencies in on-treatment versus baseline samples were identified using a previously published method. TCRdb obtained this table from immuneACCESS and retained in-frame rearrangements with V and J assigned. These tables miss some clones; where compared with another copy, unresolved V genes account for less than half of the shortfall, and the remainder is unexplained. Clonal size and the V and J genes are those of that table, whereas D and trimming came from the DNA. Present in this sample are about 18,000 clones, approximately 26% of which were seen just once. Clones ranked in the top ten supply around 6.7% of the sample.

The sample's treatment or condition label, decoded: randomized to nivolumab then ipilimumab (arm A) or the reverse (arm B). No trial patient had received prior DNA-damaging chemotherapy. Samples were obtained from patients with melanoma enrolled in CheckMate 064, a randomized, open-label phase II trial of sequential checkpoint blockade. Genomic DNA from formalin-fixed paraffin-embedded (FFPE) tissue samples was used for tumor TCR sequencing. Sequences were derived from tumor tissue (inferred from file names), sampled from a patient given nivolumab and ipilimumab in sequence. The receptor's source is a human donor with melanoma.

CDR3 reads: CASSYSEGARGYTF. The nucleotide sequence is TGTGCCAGCAGTTACTCGGAGGGGGCGCGTGGCTACACCTTC. The chain is made from TRBV6-8 and TRBJ1-2, with TRBD1 matching 7 junction bases. After removal of 0 bases from V and 7 bases from J, the junction retains 5 bases not matched to a gene. Based on the germline V gene, the CDR1 and CDR2 sequences are MNHGY and SAAAGT. The CDR3 goes from the cysteine to the phenylalanine over 14 residues. Here the CDR3 DNA is all that survives: 42 bases in frame from base 1.